This T cell receptor beta chain was captured in a study of cytomegalovirus exposure and HLA in healthy donors. The PCR ran on 60 Vbeta and 13 Jbeta primers. Some clones are missing from TCRdb's copy, which holds only in-frame ones; the method was immunoSEQ multiplex PCR. The sample records 110,000 or so clones, roughly 70% being singletons. Whole-study findings and limits: The study assumed roughly uniform donor sequencing depth for presence/absence analyses. The study dropped some indistinguishable V segments, TRBV6-2 and TRBV6-3 among them. Reports credit the classifier with highly specific, highly sensitive diagnosis of cytomegalovirus status.

With respect to this clone: The antigen is unknown.

Germline-derived CDR1 and CDR2 are WSHSY and SAAADI. V was clipped by 3 bases and J by 0 bases, with 9 bases between them. CDR3 size: 15 residues. This receptor was identified in a man aged 18 to 30 in good health and CMV-seropositive. The sequenced sample consisted of PBMCs. The chain employs TRBV10-2 and TRBJ2-1, with D perhaps TRBD2 (6 bases). The CDR3 reads CASSEGDFSYNEQFF. Here the CDR3 DNA reads TGCGCCAGCAGTGAAGGGGACTTCTCCTACAATGAGCAGTTCTTC.